These 18 T cell receptor beta chains share one sample of origin, sequenced in a study of blood T cell repertoires in COVID-19. Using immunoSEQ multiplex PCR, the repertoire was profiled, and TCRdb retains in-frame clones only, with some absent. The data hold some 220,000 clones, with about nine tenths observed a single time. The sample was peripheral blood. These receptors all stem from a man under 40 with COVID-19, enrolled during active disease.

The chain has TRBV9 and TRBJ1-2; no clear D gene. CDR3 size: 14 residues. CDR1 and CDR2 from the germline V gene are SGDLS and YYNGEE. Trimming removed 6 bases at V and 0 bases at J, with 12 bases between. This CDR3 is CASTHGQANYGYTF. CDR3 DNA: TGTGCCAGCACTCATGGCCAGGCTAACTATGGCTACACCTTC.

The sample holds one count of this clone. The gene calls are TRBV27 and TRBJ2-6; no reliable D call. This CDR3 comprises 14 residues. The germline V gene encodes CDR1 MNHEY and CDR2 SMNVEV (reference sequence). Trimming left V 6 bases short and J 0 bases short, with 6 bases between. CDR3 sequence: CASRTSSGANVLTF. The DNA for the CDR3 is TGTGCCAGCAGGACAAGCTCTGGGGCCAACGTCCTGACTTTC.

This clone was recorded only once. The chain combines TRBV6-5 with TRBJ2-3; TRBD2 is a possible D gene (5 bases). Germline V gene sequence: CDR1 MNHEY, CDR2 SVGAGI. Trimming stripped 0 bases from V and 3 bases from J, with 10 bases between. The CDR3 totals 15 residues. The CDR3, as DNA: TGTGCCAGCAGTTACTCGACCGGGGTAACAGATACGCAGTATTTT. Its translation is CASSYSTGVTDTQYF.

CDR3 coding DNA: TGTGCCAGCAGCTTAAGGATTCGAGCGGGGGGCATCTACGAGCAGTACTTC. It translates to CASSLRIRAGGIYEQYF. The chain couples TRBV11-2 to TRBJ2-7; 9 bases are shared with TRBD2. CDR1 SGHAT and CDR2 FQNNGV come from the germline V gene. This CDR3 has 17 amino acids. After removal of 2 bases from V and 3 bases from J, the junction contained 11 bases not matched to a gene.

The chain combines TRBV6-2 or TRBV6-3 with TRBJ1-1; the D gene is possibly TRBD1 (5 bases). Germline CDR1 MNHEY, CDR2 SVGEGT. The CDR3 loop spans 13 amino acids. V lost 5 bases, J lost 6 bases, and 13 bases lay in between. The CDR3: CASSTGGGAEAFF. The CDR3 DNA is TGTGCCAGCAGTACCGGGGGAGGCGCTGAAGCTTTCTTT.

About this clone itself: Other nucleotide sequences from this sample produce the same CDR3. The rearrangement uses TRBV12-3 or TRBV12-4 and TRBJ1-2; 8 bases fit TRBD1. V lost 5 bases, J lost 7 bases, and 3 bases stayed unmatched. CDR3 size: 12 residues. CDR3 DNA: TGTGCCAGCAGTGACAGGGGCGGTGGCTACACCTTC. It encodes CASSDRGGGYTF.

With respect to this clone: At one boundary the junction diverges from the germline segment, which might be a read error. The V gene is TRBV6-1, the J gene TRBJ2-1, with 10 bases matching TRBD2. Germline loops: CDR1 MNHNS, CDR2 SASEGT. There are 15 residues in the CDR3. CDR3 in DNA: TGTGCCAGCAGTAAAGCGGGGGGGAGCTACAATGAGCAGTTCTTC. Amino acids: CASSKAGGSYNEQFF.

This sequence joins TRBV3-1 (or the pseudogene TRBV3-2) and TRBJ1-4; D unclear. This CDR3 comprises 15 residues. The germline gives CDR1 LGHDT, CDR2 YNNKEL (reference sequence). V gave up 4 bases and J gave up 8 bases, with 17 bases separating them. CDR3 bases: TGTGCCAGCAGCCCAAAGGGAGGGAAGGAGGAAAAACTGTTTTTT. This encodes CASSPKGGKEEKLFF.

The gene calls are TRBV27 and TRBJ1-2, with a weak D call TRBD1 (5 bases). The germline V and J ends were trimmed by 3 bases and 4 bases, with 12 bases remaining between them. The V gene's germline CDR1 is MNHEY and CDR2 SMNVEV (reference sequence). The CDR3 is 14 amino acids. For the CDR3, the DNA is TGTGCCAGCAGTTTCAAGGGGCACGGCTATGGCTACACCTTC. Protein: CASSFKGHGYGYTF.

This chain uses TRBV6-5 with TRBJ1-1; D unclear. The CDR3 has 13 amino acids. From germline, CDR1 is MNHEY and CDR2 SVGAGI. V lost 7 bases, J lost 5 bases, and 14 bases lay in between. The CDR3 nucleotides read TGTGCCAGCAAGGTAATAGGGAGAACTGAAGCTTTCTTT. Protein: CASKVIGRTEAFF.

Within the sample, this clone is medium-sized. The chain carries TRBV27 and TRBJ2-1, with TRBD1 matching over 7 bases. Trimming took 2 bases from V and 8 from J; bases not matched to a gene: 12. CDR1 is MNHEY, CDR2 SMNVEV, per germline (reference sequence). The CDR3 consists of 16 residues. CDR3 sequence reads: CASSLGVVEGADEQFF. CDR3 bases: TGTGCCAGCAGTTTAGGAGTAGTAGAGGGGGCCGATGAGCAGTTCTTC.

The J gene is TRBJ2-1, the V gene TRBV7-3; TRBD1 might be the D (6 bases). Trimming took 1 base from V and 7 from J, leaving 14 bases between them. CDR3 size: 15 residues. Germline V lookup: CDR1 SGHTA, CDR2 FQGTGA. The CDR3 coding sequence is TGTGCCAGCAGCTTAAACCAGGGGCTAAATAATGAGCAGTTCTTC. Translating it yields CASSLNQGLNNEQFF.

This chain joins TRBV3-1 (or the pseudogene TRBV3-2) and TRBJ1-2; possibly TRBD1 for D (6 bases). The CDR3 has 17 amino acids. Per germline, CDR1 LGHDT and CDR2 YNNKEL (reference sequence). V dropped 5 bases and J dropped 0 bases, with 19 bases sitting between them. Here the CDR3 reads CASSSGRGQHPNYGYTF. CDR3 in DNA: TGTGCCAGCAGCTCAGGCAGGGGCCAACACCCTAACTATGGCTACACCTTC.

The chain links TRBV18 to TRBJ1-3; D might be TRBD1 (5 bases). Germline CDR1 and CDR2: KGHSH and LQKENI. This CDR3 spans 15 amino acids. Trimming removed 1 base at V and 6 bases at J, with 13 bases between. CDR3 sequence reads: CASSPLNGGENTIYF. The CDR3 DNA is TGTGCCAGCTCACCACTGAACGGGGGGGAAAACACCATATATTTT.

The rearrangement links TRBV4-2 to TRBJ2-1, with 8 bases fitting TRBD1. V lost 3 bases and J lost 3; bases outside the gene matches: 4. CDR1 and CDR2 from the germline V gene are LGHNA and YNFKEQ. CDR3 length: 15 amino acids. CDR3 bases: TGTGCCAGCAGCCAGGACAGGGCGGTCTACAATGAGCAGTTCTTC. Translation: CASSQDRAVYNEQFF.

This chain links TRBV15 with TRBJ2-1, with D perhaps matching TRBD1 (5 bases). V lost 4 bases to trimming and J lost 8 bases, with 12 bases between them. The V gene's germline CDR1 is LNHNV and CDR2 YYDKDF (reference sequence). This CDR3 spans 13 amino acids. The CDR3 sequence is CATSTRQTDEQFF. The CDR3 DNA sequence: TGTGCCACCAGCACAAGACAGACGGATGAGCAGTTCTTC.

J is TRBJ1-2 and V is TRBV29-1, with 7 bases that match TRBD1. Germline V lookup: CDR1 SQVTM, CDR2 ANQGSEA. The CDR3 contains 13 residues. The ends lost 5 bases at V and 2 bases at J; junction bases unmatched: 5. The DNA for the CDR3 is TGCAGCGTTAATACAGGGGCAAACTATGGCTACACCTTC. Its translation: CSVNTGANYGYTF.

The chain uses TRBV18 and TRBJ2-5, with 8 bases lining up with TRBD1. This CDR3 comprises 15 residues. V was pared by 1 base and J by 0 bases, with 1 base of the junction left unmatched. Germline loops: CDR1 KGHSH, CDR2 LQKENI. CDR3 in amino acids: CASSPRTGNQETQYF. In nucleotides, the CDR3 is TGTGCCAGCTCACCACGGACAGGGAACCAAGAGACCCAGTACTTC.